These 19 T cell receptor beta chains were all obtained from the same sample, sequenced in a study of blood T cell repertoires in COVID-19. Repertoires were generated with immunoSEQ multiplex PCR, while TCRdb's copy carries only in-frame clones and drops some. The table lists roughly 80,000 clones, about 81% of them singletons, with 27% in the top ten. What was sequenced was peripheral blood. These receptors were collected from a human donor in a cohort sampled during active COVID-19.

The chain is built from TRBV3-1 (or the pseudogene TRBV3-2) and TRBJ1-3; 7 bases line up with TRBD1. Germline V gene data show CDR1 as LGHDT and CDR2 as YNNKEL (reference sequence). Trimming removed 5 bases from V and 1 base from J; junction bases left unmatched: 8. The CDR3 has 16 residues. For the CDR3, the DNA is TGTGCCAGCAGCTACAGGGGCCTCCCTTCTGGAAACACCATATATTTT. Amino acid sequence: CASSYRGLPSGNTIYF.

This chain links TRBV5-1 with TRBJ2-4; D may be TRBD2 (5 bases). The length of the CDR3 is 15 residues. Trimming cost V 5 bases and J 0 bases, with 12 bases left between them. Germline V CDR1 and CDR2: SGHRS, YFSETQ. CDR3 sequence (DNA): TGCGCCAGCAGTCCCGGGGAGCTAGCCAAAAACATTCAGTACTTC. Translated: CASSPGELAKNIQYF.

CDR3 sequence (DNA): TGTGCCAGCAGCCCCCGACTAGCGGGGGGCCGGTATTTT. The encoded protein is CASSPRLAGGRYF. The chain employs TRBV7-9 and TRBJ2-3, with 13 bases that match TRBD2. This CDR3 comprises 13 residues. The junction had 7 bases not matched to a gene; V was cut back by 5 bases and J by 14 bases. Germline CDR1 and CDR2: SEHNR and FQNEAQ (reference sequence).

On this clone: The junction and the germline gene differ at one end; a read error may be behind it. The genes are TRBV4-1 and TRBJ2-2, with D possibly matching TRBD2 (7 bases). The CDR3 consists of 15 residues. Germline CDR1 reads MGHRA; CDR2 reads YSYEKL. In DNA, the CDR3 is TGCGCCCGCAGCCGGCGGGGGCGGGACACCGGGGAGCTGTTTTTT. This codes for CARSRRGRDTGELFF.

The chain couples TRBV6-5 to TRBJ1-1; 8 bases fit TRBD1. CDR3 length: 15 residues. Germline trimming cut 4 bases from V and 5 bases from J; bases unmatched to any gene: 9. Germline lookup yields CDR1 MNHEY and CDR2 SVGAGI. Written as DNA, the CDR3 is TGTGCCAGCAGTTCCCCGGACAGGGTTAATACTGAAGCTTTCTTT. Amino acids: CASSSPDRVNTEAFF.

The rearrangement links TRBV27 to TRBJ2-1, with TRBD2 identical over 10 bases. CDR3 size: 16 residues. V was pared by 4 bases and J by 0 bases, with 3 bases of the junction left unmatched. Germline-derived CDR1 and CDR2 are MNHEY and SMNVEV (reference sequence). DNA for the CDR3: TGTGCCAGCAGTTCCGCTAGCGGGGGCTCCTACAATGAGCAGTTCTTC. As protein: CASSSASGGSYNEQFF.

The chain joins TRBV5-1 to TRBJ2-1; TRBD2 agrees at 14 bases. The CDR3 runs 17 residues. Germline trimming cut 0 bases from V and 4 bases from J; bases unmatched to any gene: 3. Per the germline V gene, CDR1 is SGHRS and CDR2 is YFSETQ. CDR3 sequence reads: CASSLGTSGGPYNEQFF. CDR3 DNA: TGCGCCAGCAGCTTGGGGACTAGCGGGGGGCCTTACAATGAGCAGTTCTTC.

This clone showed up just a few times. The genes are TRBV7-9 and TRBJ1-2; 8 bases line up with TRBD1. The J segment lost 6 bases and the V segment lost 7 bases, leaving 4 bases of the junction unmatched. The CDR3 has 12 residues. CDR1 SEHNR and CDR2 FQNEAQ come from the germline V gene (reference sequence). This CDR3 is CASTATGDGYTF. In DNA, the CDR3 is TGTGCCAGCACCGCGACAGGGGATGGCTACACCTTC.

This clone came up a few times. The V and J genes are TRBV30 and TRBJ1-3, with 9 bases aligning to TRBD1. Trimming took 4 bases from V and 2 from J; bases not matched to a gene: 3. Germline lookup yields CDR1 GTSNPN and CDR2 SVGIG (reference sequence). CDR3 length: 14 residues. In DNA, the CDR3 is TGTGCCTGGAAGGGACAGGGAGCTGGAAACACCATATATTTT. This translates into CAWKGQGAGNTIYF.

This clone showed up just a few times. V gene TRBV27 combines with J gene TRBJ2-7, with TRBD1 identical over 7 bases. Unmatched junction bases numbered 8, after V lost 5 bases and J lost 4 bases. Germline V lookup: CDR1 MNHEY, CDR2 SMNVEV (reference sequence). The CDR3 covers 14 residues. The CDR3 sequence: CASSPPGQDYEQYF. DNA of the CDR3: TGTGCCAGCAGTCCACCCGGACAGGATTACGAGCAGTACTTC.

This chain links TRBV11-2 with TRBJ2-7; 12 positions agree with TRBD2. CDR3 length equals 15 residues. Germline CDR1 and CDR2: SGHAT and FQNNGV. V lost 6 bases and J lost 2; bases outside the gene matches: 5. CDR3 sequence reads: CASSLTSGGTYEQYF. DNA for the CDR3: TGTGCCAGCAGTTTGACTAGCGGGGGAACCTACGAGCAGTACTTC.

The chain has TRBV29-1 and TRBJ2-1, with TRBD2 matching over 12 bases. V trimming: 7 bases; J trimming: 4 bases; junction bases outside the gene matches: 8. The CDR3 contains 15 residues. From germline, CDR1 is SQVTM and CDR2 ANQGSEA. The CDR3: CSALGLAGVYNEQFF. The CDR3, as DNA: TGCAGCGCCCTGGGACTAGCGGGTGTGTACAATGAGCAGTTCTTC.

This sequence joins TRBV10-1 and TRBJ1-3; D unresolved. The germline gives CDR1 WNHNN, CDR2 SYGVQD (reference sequence). This CDR3 region has 15 residues. Trimming removed 0 bases from V and 4 bases from J, with 10 bases in between. CDR3 residues: CASSESPTRGNTIYF. Here the CDR3 DNA reads TGCGCCAGCAGTGAGTCACCGACACGCGGAAACACCATATATTTT.

The chain has TRBV6-2 or TRBV6-3 and TRBJ2-5, with D possibly matching TRBD1 (6 bases). Trimming shortened V by 2 bases and J by 1 base, and 11 bases separated the two germline ends. The CDR3 loop spans 15 amino acids. Germline loops: CDR1 MNHEY, CDR2 SVGEGT. The CDR3 reads CASSYSGQIQETQYF. The DNA of the CDR3 is TGTGCCAGCAGTTACAGCGGACAGATCCAAGAGACCCAGTACTTC.

V and J are TRBV28 and TRBJ2-2; 7 bases align to TRBD1. The CDR3 is 14 residues long. V lost 6 bases and J lost 7; bases outside the gene matches: 8. Germline V gene data show CDR1 as MDHEN and CDR2 as SYDVKM. The CDR3 DNA follows: TGTGCCAGCAGGACCGGACAGGTTATCGGGGAGCTGTTTTTT. It encodes CASRTGQVIGELFF.

CDR3 protein: CASSSTGTVNEKLFF. Written as DNA, the CDR3 is TGTGCCAGCAGTAGTACAGGAACGGTTAATGAAAAACTGTTTTTT. This rearrangement joins TRBV6-5 to TRBJ1-4; D possibly corresponds to TRBD1 (5 bases). Germline V gene data show CDR1 as MNHEY and CDR2 as SVGAGI. The V end lost 5 bases, the J end lost 4 bases, and 14 bases lay between the germline ends. The CDR3 sequence is 15 residues long.

This sequence joins TRBV19 and TRBJ1-6; 10 nucleotides match TRBD1. The V gene end was trimmed by 8 bases and the J gene end by 0 bases; junction bases not matched to a gene: 10. This CDR3 is 18 amino acids long. From germline, CDR1 is LNHDA and CDR2 SQIVND (reference sequence). This chain's CDR3 is CASGPRDRGFSYNSPLHF. The CDR3 DNA sequence: TGTGCCAGTGGACCCCGGGACAGGGGTTTCTCCTATAATTCACCCCTCCACTTT.

This clone showed up just once. A much larger clone lies a single base off, so this may be a read error. The sample has other DNA sequences that encode this CDR3 too. The chain couples TRBV18 to TRBJ1-1, with D possibly matching TRBD1 (5 bases). CDR1 KGHSH and CDR2 LQKENI come from the germline V gene. CDR3 length equals 14 residues. Trimming took off 2 bases at V and 1 base at J, with 8 bases between the two ends. Here the CDR3 reads CASSPMGGNTEAFF. The DNA for the CDR3 is TGTGCCAGCTCACCAATGGGGGGGAACACTGAAGCTTTCTTT.

This chain joins TRBV5-1 and TRBJ1-4; no reliable D call. V shed 3 bases and J shed 7 bases, with 16 bases lying between them. CDR1 is SGHRS, CDR2 YFSETQ, per germline. There are 15 residues in the CDR3. The CDR3 bases are TGCGCCAGCAGCTCCTCGAATCGAGCCGGTGAAAAACTGTTTTTT. Residues: CASSSSNRAGEKLFF.